The 14 T cell receptor beta chains in this list originate from one sample, sequenced in a study of blood T cell repertoires in COVID-19. Profiling relied on immunoSEQ multiplex PCR, and the TCRdb table lists in-frame clones only, not all of them. The sample yields around 430,000 clones, approximately 87% seen once. Sample: PBMCs or T cells enriched from blood (not recorded which). These receptors were collected from a woman in her 50s who had recovered from COVID-19.

The chain recombines TRBV7-8 with TRBJ1-1; D remains ambiguous. Per the germline V gene, CDR1 is SGHVS and CDR2 is FQNEAQ. The CDR3 contains 14 residues. With 5 bases removed from V and 0 bases from J, the gap between germline ends came to 10 bases. The CDR3: CASSLTTMNTEAFF. In nucleotides, the CDR3 is TGTGCCAGCAGCCTGACGACAATGAACACTGAAGCTTTCTTT.

V is TRBV27 and J is TRBJ1-1; 8 bases fit TRBD1. J lost 4 bases, V lost 6 bases, and 10 bases had no gene match. The CDR3 consists of 15 residues. Germline V gene data show CDR1 as MNHEY and CDR2 as SMNVEV (reference sequence). CDR3 protein: CASRRTGLGFTEAFF. The CDR3 DNA reads TGTGCCAGCAGAAGGACAGGGTTGGGTTTCACTGAAGCTTTCTTT.

The rearrangement uses TRBV7-2 and TRBJ1-1; 10 bases are shared with TRBD1. Germline CDR1 and CDR2: SGHTA and FQGNSA. The length of the CDR3 is 17 residues. V lost 2 bases and J lost 1; bases outside the gene matches: 7. This chain's CDR3 is CASSLPGQGPWNTEAFF. CDR3 nucleotides: TGTGCCAGCAGCTTACCGGGACAGGGGCCTTGGAACACTGAAGCTTTCTTT.

The chain employs TRBV11-1 and TRBJ2-1, with D maybe TRBD2 (5 bases). This CDR3 contains 15 residues. Germline V gene lookup returns CDR1 SGHAT and CDR2 FQDESV (reference sequence). Trimming took off 1 base at V and 3 bases at J, with 10 bases between the two ends. The CDR3 region is CASSLDAGYYNEQFF. For the CDR3, the DNA is TGTGCCAGCAGCTTAGACGCGGGTTACTACAATGAGCAGTTCTTC.

In this sample, this clone turned up a few times. CDR3 in DNA: TGTGCCAGCAGCCACACAGACTATGGCTACACCTTC. Residues: CASSHTDYGYTF. The chain recombines TRBV3-1 (or the pseudogene TRBV3-2) with TRBJ1-2; D unresolved. V gave up 3 bases and J gave up 3 bases, with 5 bases separating them. The CDR3 has 12 amino acids. Per germline, CDR1 LGHDT and CDR2 YNNKEL (reference sequence).

The gene calls are TRBV18 and TRBJ2-1; TRBD2 matches at 8 bases. There are 15 residues in the CDR3. Germline CDR1 reads KGHSH; CDR2 reads LQKENI. The trim removed 0 bases at V and 9 bases at J, leaving 7 bases unmatched. CDR3 DNA sequence: TGTGCCAGCTCACCACCGGATAGCGGGGTGGGTGAGCAGTTCTTC. Residues: CASSPPDSGVGEQFF.

The chain couples TRBV14 to TRBJ1-2; perhaps TRBD1 as D (6 bases). V was cut by 9 bases and J by 3 bases, with 23 bases left in between. Looked up from germline, CDR1 is SGHDN and CDR2 is FVKESK. The CDR3 runs to 16 residues. CDR3 DNA sequence: TGTGCCAGATTCCGGGACACTAACACCGCCTACTATGGCTACACCTTC. Its translation: CARFRDTNTAYYGYTF.

This clone was observed a single time. V usage is TRBV6-1 and J usage is TRBJ1-2; 8 bases match TRBD1. The trim removed 3 bases at V and 7 bases at J, leaving 4 bases unmatched. CDR3 length: 13 amino acids. CDR1 is MNHNS and CDR2 is SASEGT in the germline V gene. The CDR3 loop reads CASSEQGARGYTF. CDR3 DNA sequence: TGTGCCAGCAGTGAGCAGGGGGCGCGTGGCTACACCTTC.

J is TRBJ2-1 and V is TRBV7-6, with D tentatively TRBD2 (7 bases). CDR3 length equals 18 residues. Trimming stripped 0 bases from V and 6 bases from J, with 21 bases between. CDR1 and CDR2 from the germline V gene are SGHVS and FNYEAQ. The CDR3, as DNA: TGTGCCAGCAGCTTAGCGTGGGCGCGGGGGCCCACCTCCAATGAGCAGTTCTTC. Translating it yields CASSLAWARGPTSNEQFF.

The V and J genes are TRBV7-3 and TRBJ2-2; possible D gene TRBD2, 6 bases. The CDR3 totals 15 residues. CDR1 and CDR2 from the germline V gene are SGHTA and FQGTGA. Trimming removed 5 bases at V and 2 bases at J, with 12 bases between. CDR3 sequence: CASSISGGNTGELFF. CDR3 sequence (DNA): TGTGCCAGCAGCATCTCCGGGGGAAACACCGGGGAGCTGTTTTTT.

The chain's CDR3 is CASGPGQGIGELFF. In DNA form, the CDR3 reads TGTGCCAGTGGACCGGGACAGGGGATCGGGGAGCTGTTTTTT. V and J are TRBV19 and TRBJ2-2; 10 positions match TRBD1. The V gene's germline CDR1 is LNHDA and CDR2 SQIVND (reference sequence). The CDR3 is 14 residues long. J lost 7 bases, V lost 8 bases, and 7 bases had no gene match.

This clone was observed a single time. The V call is TRBV25-1, the J call TRBJ1-1; a weak D match, TRBD1 (5 bases). Germline lookup yields CDR1 MGHDK and CDR2 SYGVNS. The V gene lost 6 bases and the J gene lost 2 bases, with 10 bases spanning the gap. The CDR3 sequence is 13 residues long. The CDR3 DNA follows: TGTGCCAGCAGCCAGGGATTCAACACTGAAGCTTTCTTT. It yields the protein CASSQGFNTEAFF.

J is TRBJ2-5 and V is TRBV3-1 (or the pseudogene TRBV3-2); 11 positions match TRBD2. The CDR3 totals 16 residues. V gave up 4 bases and J gave up 0 bases; unmatched junction bases: 4. The germline V gene has CDR1 LGHDT and CDR2 YNNKEL (reference sequence). CDR3 residues: CASSLRTSGHQETQYF. Here the CDR3 DNA reads TGTGCCAGCAGCCTACGGACTAGCGGGCACCAAGAGACCCAGTACTTC.

The chain combines TRBV11-1 with TRBJ1-5, with a weak D call TRBD1 (5 bases). The CDR3 has 13 amino acids. The V gene's germline CDR1 is SGHAT and CDR2 FQDESV (reference sequence). Trimming stripped 1 base from V and 6 bases from J, with 7 bases between. CDR3 bases: TGTGCCAGCAGCTTAGGACAGTTTCAGCCCCAGCATTTT. Amino acids: CASSLGQFQPQHF.